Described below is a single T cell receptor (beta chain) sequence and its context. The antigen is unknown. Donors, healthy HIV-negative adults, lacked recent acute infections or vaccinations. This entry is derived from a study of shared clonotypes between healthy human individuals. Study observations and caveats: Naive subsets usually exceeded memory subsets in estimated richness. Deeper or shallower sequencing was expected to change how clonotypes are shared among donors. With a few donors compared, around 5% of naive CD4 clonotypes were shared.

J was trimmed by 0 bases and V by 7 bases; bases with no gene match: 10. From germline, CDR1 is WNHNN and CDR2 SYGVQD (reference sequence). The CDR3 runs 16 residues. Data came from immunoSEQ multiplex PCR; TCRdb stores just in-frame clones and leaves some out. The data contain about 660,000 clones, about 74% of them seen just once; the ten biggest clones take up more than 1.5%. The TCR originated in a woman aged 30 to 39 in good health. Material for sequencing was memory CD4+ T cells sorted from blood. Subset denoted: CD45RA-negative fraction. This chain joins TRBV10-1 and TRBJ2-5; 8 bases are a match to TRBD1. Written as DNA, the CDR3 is TGCGCCAGCAACATGACCCGGGACAGGAACCAAGAGACCCAGTACTTC. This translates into CASNMTRDRNQETQYF.